The clone carrying this T cell receptor (beta chain) came up once. Its antigen remains unknown. These data belong to a study of cytomegalovirus exposure and HLA in healthy donors. Study-level findings and limits: Some TCR beta chains (164 of them) were listed as cytomegalovirus-associated. With further analysis later on, most CMV-associated TCR beta chains appeared HLA-restricted.

The donors gave bone marrow, and they were healthy. The CDR3 has 16 amino acids. Germline CDR1 is GTSNPN and CDR2 is SVGIG (reference sequence). V lost 2 bases to trimming and J lost 6 bases; unmatched junction nucleotides: 12. It was with 60 Vbeta and 13 Jbeta primers that the PCR ran. Clones were read by immunoSEQ multiplex PCR, and TCRdb kept only the in-frame ones, dropping some. The repertoire holds about 240,000 clones, with more than 70% as singletons. The V gene is TRBV30, the J gene TRBJ2-1, with 8 positions matching TRBD2. This receptor was obtained from a boy aged 5 to 17 in good health and CMV-seronegative. Material: PBMCs. CDR3 bases: TGTGCCTGGAGTCCGGGACTAGGGCGTGAGGTCAATGAGCAGTTCTTC. Translated, it gives CAWSPGLGREVNEQFF. Filled out from reference TRBV30 and TRBJ2-1, the complete variable domain reads SQTIHQWPATLVQPVGSPLSLECTVEGTSNPNLYWYRQAAGRGLQLLFYSVGIGQISSEVPQNLSASRPQDRQFILSSKKLLLSDSGFYLCAWSPGLGREVNEQFFGPGTRLTVL.